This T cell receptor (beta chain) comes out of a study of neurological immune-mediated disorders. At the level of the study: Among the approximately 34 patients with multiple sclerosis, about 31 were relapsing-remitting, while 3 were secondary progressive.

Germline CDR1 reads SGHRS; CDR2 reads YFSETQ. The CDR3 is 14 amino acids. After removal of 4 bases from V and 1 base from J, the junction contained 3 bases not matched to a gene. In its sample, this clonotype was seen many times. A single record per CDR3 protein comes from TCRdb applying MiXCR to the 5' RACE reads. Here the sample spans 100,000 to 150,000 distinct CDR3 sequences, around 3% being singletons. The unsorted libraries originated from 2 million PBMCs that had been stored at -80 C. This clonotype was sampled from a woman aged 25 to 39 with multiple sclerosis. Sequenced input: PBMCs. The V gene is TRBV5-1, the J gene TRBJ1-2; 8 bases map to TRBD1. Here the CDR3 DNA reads TGCGCCAGCAGCCCGACAGGGGATAACTATGGCTACACCTTC. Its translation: CASSPTGDNYGYTF.